This T cell receptor (beta chain) derives from a study of radiotherapy plus CTLA-4 blockade in lung cancer. This clone has only one observation. Sequenced by immunoSEQ multiplex PCR; TCRdb stores in-frame clones only, minus some. The data show approximately 19,000 clones, with about 82% seen just once and 23% held by the top ten. V was shortened by 0 bases and J by 0 bases, with 9 bases between the two germline ends. Looked up from germline, CDR1 is LGHNA and CDR2 is YNFKEQ. The CDR3 is 16 residues long. Treatment of patients with chemo-refractory metastatic non-small-cell lung cancer consisted of focal radiation plus CTLA-4 blockade with ipilimumab.

The input for sequencing was peripheral blood, taken from a patient treated with radiotherapy plus ipilimumab. The rearrangement uses TRBV4-2 and TRBJ1-3; D gene ambiguous. The receptor was derived from a human donor with non-small cell lung cancer whose response to radiotherapy plus ipilimumab could not be evaluated. The CDR3 DNA is TGTGCCAGCAGCCAAGATCGTCAGGCCTCTGGAAACACCATATATTTT. Amino acid sequence: CASSQDRQASGNTIYF.